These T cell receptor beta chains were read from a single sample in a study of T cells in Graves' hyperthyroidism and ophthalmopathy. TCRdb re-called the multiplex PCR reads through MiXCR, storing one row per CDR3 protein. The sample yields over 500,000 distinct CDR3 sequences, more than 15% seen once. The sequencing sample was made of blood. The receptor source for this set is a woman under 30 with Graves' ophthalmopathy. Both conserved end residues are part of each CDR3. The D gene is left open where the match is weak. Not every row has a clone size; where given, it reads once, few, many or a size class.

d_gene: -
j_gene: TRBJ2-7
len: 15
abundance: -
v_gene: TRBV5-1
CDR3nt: TGCGCCAGCAGCCCCGTAGGCAGATCTTCCTACGAGCAGTACTTC
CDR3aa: CASSPVGRSSYEQYF

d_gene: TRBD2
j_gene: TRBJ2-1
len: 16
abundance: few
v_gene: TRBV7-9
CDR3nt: TGTGCCAGCAGCACGTTAAGCGGGATGACCTACAATGAGCAGTTCTTC
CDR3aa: CASSTLSGMTYNEQFF

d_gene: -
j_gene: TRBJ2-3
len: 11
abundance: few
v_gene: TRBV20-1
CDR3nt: TGCAGTGCCTCTAGCACAGATACGCAGTATTTT
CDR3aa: CSASSTDTQYF

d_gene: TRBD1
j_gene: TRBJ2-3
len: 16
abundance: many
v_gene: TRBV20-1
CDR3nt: TGCAGTGCTACCGTGACAGGGGGCGGAGGCACAGATACGCAGTATTTT
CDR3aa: CSATVTGGGGTDTQYF

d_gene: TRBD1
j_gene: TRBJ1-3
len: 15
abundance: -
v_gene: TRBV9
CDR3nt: TGTGCCAGCAGCGAAAAACAGGGGATTGGAAACACCATATATTTT
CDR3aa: CASSEKQGIGNTIYF

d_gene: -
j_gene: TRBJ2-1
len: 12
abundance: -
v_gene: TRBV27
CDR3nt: TGTGCCAGCAGTAACCAGGGCCATGAGCAGTTCTTC
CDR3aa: CASSNQGHEQFF

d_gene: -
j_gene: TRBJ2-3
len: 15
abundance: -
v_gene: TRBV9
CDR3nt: TGTGCCAGCAGCTCCGGCGGCATACCCACAGATACGCAGTATTTT
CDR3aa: CASSSGGIPTDTQYF

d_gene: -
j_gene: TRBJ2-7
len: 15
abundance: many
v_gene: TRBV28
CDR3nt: TGTGCCAGCAGTACCTCGACAGCATTCGGGGACGAGCAGTACTTC
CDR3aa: CASSTSTAFGDEQYF

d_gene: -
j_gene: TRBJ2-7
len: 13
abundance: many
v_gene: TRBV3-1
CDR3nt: TGTGCCAGCAGCCAAGATGTACGCTACGAGCAGTACTTC
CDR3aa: CASSQDVRYEQYF

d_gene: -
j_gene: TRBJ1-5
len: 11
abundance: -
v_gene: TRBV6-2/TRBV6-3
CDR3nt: TGTGCCAGCAGTGACTATCAGCCCCAGCATTTT
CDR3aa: CASSDYQPQHF

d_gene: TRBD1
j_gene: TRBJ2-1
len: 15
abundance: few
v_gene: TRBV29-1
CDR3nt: TGCAGCGTTGAAGCCCTGGACAGGGAAAACAATGAGCAGTTCTTC
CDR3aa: CSVEALDRENNEQFF

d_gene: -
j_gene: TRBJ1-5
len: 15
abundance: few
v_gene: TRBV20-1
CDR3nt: TGCAGTGCTAGCAAAGGACTCGGGGGAAATCAGCCCCAGCATTTT
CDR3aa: CSASKGLGGNQPQHF

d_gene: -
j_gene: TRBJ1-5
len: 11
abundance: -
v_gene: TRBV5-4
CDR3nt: TGTGCCAGCGCCCCCAGGGAGCCCCAGCATTTT
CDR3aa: CASAPREPQHF

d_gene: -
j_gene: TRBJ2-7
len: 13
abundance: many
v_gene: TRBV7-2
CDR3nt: TGTGCCAGCAGCTTAAGGGGGTTCCCCGAGCAGTACTTC
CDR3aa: CASSLRGFPEQYF

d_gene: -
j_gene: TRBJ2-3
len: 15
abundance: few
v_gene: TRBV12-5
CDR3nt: TGTGCTAGTGGTTTCGTACAGACTAGCACAGATACGCAGTATTTT
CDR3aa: CASGFVQTSTDTQYF

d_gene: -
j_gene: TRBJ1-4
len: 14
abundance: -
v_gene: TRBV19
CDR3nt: TGTGCCAGTAGTATTTTGGGAACAGCTGAAAAACTGTTTTTT
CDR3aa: CASSILGTAEKLFF

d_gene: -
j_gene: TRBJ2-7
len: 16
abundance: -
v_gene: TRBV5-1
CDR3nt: TGCGCCAGCAGCTTGGAGGGGGGGCAGGGCCCCAACGAGCAGTACTTC
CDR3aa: CASSLEGGQGPNEQYF

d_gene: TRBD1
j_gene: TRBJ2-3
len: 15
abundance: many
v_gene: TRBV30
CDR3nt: TGTGCCTGGAGTTCTCCGGGACAGAAGGGAGATACGCAGTATTTT
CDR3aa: CAWSSPGQKGDTQYF

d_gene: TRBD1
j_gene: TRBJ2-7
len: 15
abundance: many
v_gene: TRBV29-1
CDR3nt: TGCAGCGTTGAAGATGCGGACAGGGGGCGGTACGAGCAGTACTTC
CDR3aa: CSVEDADRGRYEQYF

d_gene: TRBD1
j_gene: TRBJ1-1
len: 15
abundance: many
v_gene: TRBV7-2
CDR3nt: TGTGCCAGCAGCTTGACAGGGGGCCGGTACACTGAAGCTTTCTTT
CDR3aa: CASSLTGGRYTEAFF

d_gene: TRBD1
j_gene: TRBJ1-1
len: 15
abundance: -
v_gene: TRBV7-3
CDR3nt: TGTGCCAGCAGCTTGACAGGGTCTCGGAACACTGAAGCTTTCTTT
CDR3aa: CASSLTGSRNTEAFF

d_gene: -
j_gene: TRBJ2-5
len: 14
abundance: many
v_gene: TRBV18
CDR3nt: TGTGCCAGCTCCCCTCCGGGGAGACAAGAGACCCAGTACTTC
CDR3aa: CASSPPGRQETQYF

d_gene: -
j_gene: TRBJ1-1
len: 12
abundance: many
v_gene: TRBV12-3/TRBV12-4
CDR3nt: TGTGCCAGCAGTTCCCCGGGGCAAGAAGCTTTCTTT
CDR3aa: CASSSPGQEAFF

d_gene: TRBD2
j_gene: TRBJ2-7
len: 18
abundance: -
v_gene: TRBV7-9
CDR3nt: TGTGCCAGCAGCTTCCTGAGAGGCGGGAGGCAAAGCTCCTACGAGCAGTACTTC
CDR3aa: CASSFLRGGRQSSYEQYF

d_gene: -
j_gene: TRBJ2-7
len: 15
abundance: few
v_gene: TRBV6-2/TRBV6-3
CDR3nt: TGTGCCAGCAGTGACCTAACAGATTTCTCCTACGAGCAGTACTTC
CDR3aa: CASSDLTDFSYEQYF

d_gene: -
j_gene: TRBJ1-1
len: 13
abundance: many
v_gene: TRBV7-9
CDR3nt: TGTGCCAGCAGCCCGCGTAGAAGCACTGAAGCTTTCTTT
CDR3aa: CASSPRRSTEAFF

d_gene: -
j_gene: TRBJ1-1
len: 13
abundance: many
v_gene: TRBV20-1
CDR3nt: TGCAGTGTCCGGGTGGGGGGAGGCACTGAAGCTTTCTTT
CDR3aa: CSVRVGGGTEAFF

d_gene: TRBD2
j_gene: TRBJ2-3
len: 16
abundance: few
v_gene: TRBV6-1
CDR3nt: TGTGCCAGCAGTCATCTCCCTAGCGGGAGCACAGATACGCAGTATTTT
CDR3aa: CASSHLPSGSTDTQYF

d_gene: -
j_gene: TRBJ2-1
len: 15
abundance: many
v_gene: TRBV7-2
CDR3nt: TGTGCCAGCAGCTTAGGAGACTTCTCCTACAATGAGCAGTTCTTC
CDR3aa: CASSLGDFSYNEQFF

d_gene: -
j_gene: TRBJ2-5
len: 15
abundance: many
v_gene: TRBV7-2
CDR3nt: TGTGCCAGCAGCAAGACCGGGACTCTTCAAGAGACCCAGTACTTC
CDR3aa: CASSKTGTLQETQYF

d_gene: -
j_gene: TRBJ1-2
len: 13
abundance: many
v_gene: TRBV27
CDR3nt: TGTGCCAGCAGTTCCAGGCATCACTATGGCTACACCTTC
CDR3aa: CASSSRHHYGYTF

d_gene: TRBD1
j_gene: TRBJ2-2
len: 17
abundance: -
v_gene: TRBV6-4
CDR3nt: TGTGCCAGCAGCGGGACAGGGTCCTTCGCGAACACCGGGGAGCTGTTTTTT
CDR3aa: CASSGTGSFANTGELFF

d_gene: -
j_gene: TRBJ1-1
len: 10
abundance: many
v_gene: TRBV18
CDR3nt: TGTGCCAGCTCCCCTAGCCCAGCTTTCTTT
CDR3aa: CASSPSPAFF